The sequence of this T cell receptor (beta chain) was determined in a study of regulatory T cells in long-lasting Graves disease. This clonotype has ten or more counts. Germline-derived CDR1 and CDR2 are SQVTM and ANQGSEA. Trimming left V 2 bases short and J 0 bases short, with 11 bases between. The CDR3 runs to 14 residues. Documented time point: persistent/refractory GD, antithyroid drugs over 5 years with positive TRAb. PBMCs provided the RNA from which the TCR library was made. Assembly of TCR beta libraries relied on iRepertoire HTBI primers together with Arm-PCR of CDR3 regions. TCRdb re-called the multiplex PCR reads through MiXCR, storing one row per CDR3 protein. The sample contains about half a million distinct CDR3 sequences, about 22% of which appear only once.

This sequence was found in a female donor with Graves disease. The input for sequencing was peripheral blood mononuclear cells (PBMCs), taken when the disease was refractory, from a patient treated with antithyroid drugs. The genes are TRBV29-1 and TRBJ2-7; no clear D gene. The CDR3 region is CSVELWGSSYEQYF. The CDR3 region has the DNA TGCAGCGTTGAATTATGGGGTAGCTCCTACGAGCAGTACTTC.